The 14 T cell receptor beta chains reported below all come from one sample, sequenced in a study of cytomegalovirus exposure and HLA in healthy donors (dated by TCRdb to 2016 to 2017). The receptor library was made with the immunoSEQ multiplex PCR assay. The multiplex PCR relied on a mix of 60 forward primers for TCR Vbeta segments and 13 reverse primers for TCR Jbeta segments. TCRdb retrieved this table from immuneACCESS and kept in-frame rearrangements only. Not all clones are present; in checked studies, unresolved V genes account for under half, and no reason is known for the remainder. Recorded for this sample are 95,000 to 150,000 clones; approximately 79% of them occurred a single time. The top ten clones comprise 2% to 2.5% of the sample. The material sequenced was PBMCs. These receptor sequences come from a man aged 30 to 45 in good health and CMV-seronegative.

A note on this clone: One junction end disagrees with the germline gene, perhaps due to a read error. V is TRBV6-1 and J is TRBJ2-4; 8 bases map to TRBD1. The CDR3 loop spans 16 amino acids. CDR1 and CDR2 from the germline V gene are MNHNS and SASEGT. CDR3 sequence reads: CASSAGFRGRLNSQYF. DNA for the CDR3: TGTGCCAGCAGTGCAGGGTTCAGGGGGCGGCTGAACAGTCAGTACTTC.

The chain joins TRBV6-5 to TRBJ1-6; 9 bases line up with TRBD1. J lost 9 bases, V lost 4 bases, and 7 bases had no gene match. Germline V gives CDR1 MNHEY, CDR2 SVGAGI. CDR3 length: 15 amino acids. CDR3 in amino acids: CASSSPGQGSSPLHF. The CDR3 nucleotides read TGTGCCAGCAGTTCACCCGGACAGGGGTCTTCACCCCTCCACTTT.

The gene calls are TRBV19 and TRBJ2-5; no clear D gene. The DNA end is a closer match to TRBJ2-7, so the J assignment may be wrong. Looked up from germline, CDR1 is LNHDA and CDR2 is SQIVND (reference sequence). The CDR3 is made up of 14 amino acids. CDR3 nucleotide sequence: TGTGCCAGTAGTTCCTCCCCCGCGCAGGTCGAGCAGTACTTC. Its protein is CASSSSPAQVEQYF.

The J gene is TRBJ1-2, the V gene TRBV5-6; 12 positions agree with TRBD1. The V segment lost 7 bases and the J segment 5 bases; nucleotides outside the gene matches: 6. The CDR3 contains 14 residues. CDR1 is SGHDT, CDR2 YYEEEE, per germline. The CDR3 DNA reads as TGTGCCAGCGGAGGGGACAGGGGGCTTTATGGCTACACCTTC. It yields the protein CASGGDRGLYGYTF.

The chain carries TRBV28 and TRBJ2-3, with 8 bases lining up with TRBD1. The CDR3 totals 15 residues. V gave up 6 bases and J gave up 3 bases; unmatched junction bases: 8. CDR1 is MDHEN and CDR2 is SYDVKM in the germline V gene. The CDR3 DNA follows: TGTGCCAGCAGCTCCCTTGACAGGGGTACAGATACGCAGTATTTT. It translates to CASSSLDRGTDTQYF.

The chain combines TRBV5-1 with TRBJ1-1, with a weak D call TRBD1 (5 bases). The CDR3 is made up of 16 amino acids. Germline CDR1 reads SGHRS; CDR2 reads YFSETQ. Between the trimmed V and J ends, which lost 3 bases and 1 base, there was a span of 16 bases. CDR3 sequence: CASSWNGGSTNTEAFF. The CDR3, as DNA: TGCGCCAGCAGCTGGAATGGGGGGTCGACGAACACTGAAGCTTTCTTT. Full variable domain (remainder filled in from reference TRBV5-1 and TRBJ1-1): KAGVTQTPRYLIKTRGQQVTLSCSPISGHRSVSWYQQTPGQGLQFLFEYFSETQRNKGNFPGRFSGRQFSNSRSEMNVSTLELGDSALYLCASSWNGGSTNTEAFFGQGTRLTVV.

This clone was detected only a few times. The chain carries TRBV5-5 and TRBJ2-3, with 9 bases aligning to TRBD1. Germline CDR1 reads SGHKS; CDR2 reads YYEKEE (reference sequence). This CDR3 contains 14 residues. The V segment lost 5 bases and the J segment 7 bases; nucleotides outside the gene matches: 8. CDR3 in DNA: TGTGCCAGCAGGTACCGGGACAGGGACTATACGCAGTATTTT. Protein sequence: CASRYRDRDYTQYF.

The chain uses TRBV4-2 and TRBJ1-2; TRBD1 is a possible D gene (5 bases). This CDR3 has 16 residues. Trimming removed 0 bases from V and 8 bases from J, with 19 bases in between. Germline V gene sequence: CDR1 LGHNA, CDR2 YNFKEQ. DNA for the CDR3: TGTGCCAGCAGCCAAGATCTAGGCAGGGTGCTGGGGGGCTACACCTTC. As protein: CASSQDLGRVLGGYTF.

The genes are TRBV28 and TRBJ2-7; 7 nucleotides agree with TRBD1. Germline CDR1 MDHEN, CDR2 SYDVKM. With V trimmed by 6 bases and J by 3 bases, 11 bases remained unmatched. The length of the CDR3 is 15 residues. CDR3 protein: CASRIPGQPNYEQYF. The CDR3 DNA reads TGTGCCAGCAGGATACCGGGACAGCCAAACTACGAGCAGTACTTC. Based on the CDR3 plus reference TRBV28 and TRBJ2-7, the full variable domain is DVKVTQSSRYLVKRTGEKVFLECVQDMDHENMFWYRQDPGLGLRLIYFSYDVKMKEKGDIPEGYSVSREKKERFSLILESASTNQTSMYLCASRIPGQPNYEQYFGPGTRLTVT.

This clone was picked up a small number of times. The chain recombines TRBV7-9 with TRBJ1-1, with TRBD1 as a possible D gene (5 bases). From germline, CDR1 is SEHNR and CDR2 FQNEAQ (reference sequence). The CDR3 has 12 amino acids. Trimming left V 7 bases short and J 7 bases short, with 13 bases between. The CDR3: CASTFGGIEAFF. Here the CDR3 DNA reads TGTGCCAGCACCTTTGGGGGGATTGAAGCTTTCTTT.

CDR3 nucleotides: TGTGCCAGCAGCCCGCAACCCGGGGGGTACACCGGGGAGCTGTTTTTT. It translates to CASSPQPGGYTGELFF. This chain joins TRBV11-2 and TRBJ2-2, with TRBD2 matching 7 bases. The CDR3 has 16 residues. Germline V gene data show CDR1 as SGHAT and CDR2 as FQNNGV. V gave up 5 bases and J gave up 3 bases; unmatched junction bases: 9.

J is TRBJ2-5 and V is TRBV2; TRBD2 agrees at 13 bases. Germline-derived CDR1 and CDR2 are SNHLY and FYNNEI. The V segment lost 4 bases and the J segment 11 bases; nucleotides outside the gene matches: 7. The CDR3 contains 14 residues. The CDR3 DNA reads as TGTGCCAGCAGTGGGACTAGCGGGGGCTACGCGCAGTACTTC. Its translation is CASSGTSGGYAQYF.

This sequence joins TRBV2 and TRBJ2-2; D not certain. Germline V gene data show CDR1 as SNHLY and CDR2 as FYNNEI. The V and J ends lost 9 bases and 4 bases respectively, with 15 bases between them. The length of the CDR3 is 14 residues. The CDR3 reads CASSRSSGTGELFF. The CDR3 DNA reads as TGTGCCAGTAGTAGGAGTTCTGGCACCGGGGAGCTGTTTTTT.

This rearrangement joins TRBV7-7 to TRBJ2-5; 9 positions match TRBD1. The CDR3 covers 14 residues. CDR1 SSHAT and CDR2 FNYEAQ come from the germline V gene (reference sequence). Unmatched junction bases numbered 5, after V lost 5 bases and J lost 4 bases. In DNA form, the CDR3 reads TGTGCCAGCAGCCGCCTGACAGGGGGAGAGACCCAGTACTTC. Its protein product is CASSRLTGGETQYF.